This TCR beta chain was retrieved from a study of shared clonotypes between healthy human individuals (dated by TCRdb to the early 2020s). Broadly, across the study: Three men and a couple of women, aged 18 to 49 years, made up the cohort. Per donor, three plates each were used for CD4 naive and CD4 memory, two for CD8 naive, and one for CD8 memory. The study deeply sequenced blood TCR repertoires of five healthy adults to estimate repertoire size and the extent of clonotype sharing between individuals. To increase sequencing depth and limit assay-specific biases, TCR repertoire library preparation and sequencing were carried out by different laboratories using diverse techniques. Each donor's leukapheresis produced roughly between roughly 0.94 and 9.5 billion PBMCs.

Using the deep immunoSEQ assay, multiplex PCR amplified TCR CDR3 regions from genomic DNA. Extracted genomic DNA from each cell subset was distributed evenly across all wells of several immunoSEQ 96-well plates, and each plate was treated as a replicate. For sorted subsets, approximately 200 ng of genomic DNA, equivalent to around 30,000 T cell genomes, went into each replicate PCR. Purified libraries were measured with a Qubit 3.0 fluorometer, size-checked on a Bioanalyzer 2100, and measured again with the KAPA Library Quantification kit. Each immunoSEQ 96-well plate was sequenced on its own single-read 150-cycle Illumina NextSeq 550 flow cell. In the source study's methods: Because only junctional sequences without quality scores were contained in the immunoSEQ output, filtering matching that applied to full-length reads could not be performed. Sequences were annotated with PyIR, a Python wrapper for IgBLAST v1.9, and V/J genes and CDR3 were assigned using IMGT germline references. Any read was removed if the V/J assignment was weak (E-value above 1e-6), the CDR3 was missing, or the read contained stop codons, out-of-frame junctions, or ambiguous translated residues. V3J clonotypes were defined as sequences sharing the same inferred V gene, J gene, and CDR3 amino acid sequence. Percentage overlap between repertoires was calculated by dividing the number of shared unique clonotypes by the size of the smaller repertoire. RTK rarefaction, the Chao1 estimator, and Recon v2.1 estimates of unobserved clonotypes were used to assess repertoire richness. Generation probabilities were computed with OLGA for all TCRbeta clonotypes obtained by the gDNA method from several donors. TCRdb re-hosts the immuneACCESS table, in-frame sequences only. Its copies lack some clones; in the studies checked, an unresolved V gene accounts for under half of them, and the cause for the rest is not known. D and trimming come from the DNA, and the V and J calls and clone size come from that table. For this sample the table gives about 340,000 clones, of which 70% to 75% were detected only once. The leading ten clones occupy under 11% of the sample.

Notes on this clone: The clone's antigen remains unknown. Base-call qualities are not available, and no considerably larger clone is one nucleotide away.

Healthy HIV-negative adults with no recently reported acute infections or vaccinations were included as donors. Every donor was a Caucasian adult living in Nashville, Tennessee, USA. Magnetic negative selection was used to enrich CD4+ T cells, after which naive cells were positively selected on CD45RA and the negative fraction became the memory subset. Blood was collected by leukapheresis, and PBMCs were isolated by Ficoll-Histopaque density gradient centrifugation and then cryopreserved in liquid nitrogen vapor phase. Analytical flow cytometry was used to check the purity and quantity of each magnetically sorted T cell population. Genomic DNA was isolated from each sorted fraction and quantified by UV absorbance on a Nanodrop 2000c. On the study overall, not on this receptor specifically: Rarefaction of sorted-subset datasets indicated incomplete sequencing despite the large sequencing depth. Sampling was restricted to blood, and TCR repertoires in tissue are likely to differ from TCR repertoires in blood. The genetic and exposure-history diversity represented was limited by the small number of donors. Clonotypes shared by all four sorted-subset donors showed higher generation probabilities than non-shared clonotypes. Larger estimated clonotype richness was generally found for naive subsets than for memory subsets. Based on pairwise subsampling, the degree of clonotype sharing among donors was expected to be affected by sequencing depth. Sharing across several donors was observed for about 5% of naive CD4, about 3.2% of naive CD8, 2% to 2.5% of memory CD4, and roughly 0.4% of memory CD8 clonotypes.

What was sequenced was memory CD4+ T cells sorted from blood. This specimen's cell subset or site label, per the study, means: CD45RA-negative fraction. The clonotype was recovered from a man in his thirties or forties in good health.

The bases read TGTGCCACCGGTTCGGGGGCCTTCCCAGATACGCAGTATTTT. This sequence encodes CATGSGAFPDTQYF. Rearrangement joined TRBV15 to TRBJ2-3, with the D gene possibly TRBD1 or TRBD2, each one fitting 6 bases. The cysteine opens and the phenylalanine closes a CDR3 of 14 amino acids. The read is trimmed to its CDR3 DNA, 42 bases read in frame from base 1. Between the V and J ends, shortened by 8 bases and 4 bases respectively, the junction contains 16 bases. The germline V gene encodes CDR1 LNHNV and CDR2 YYDKDF (reference sequence).